This TCR beta chain derives from a study of CD8 T cells in ankylosing spondylitis. From the 5' RACE reads, TCRdb called clonotypes with MiXCR, one entry per CDR3 protein. The sample holds 200,000 to 300,000 distinct CDR3 sequences, around 9.1% seen once. Study-wide results and caveats: Matched ankylosing spondylitis synovial fluid reportedly contained a significantly enriched population of disease-linked clones.

There are 17 residues in the CDR3. V dropped 0 bases and J dropped 0 bases, with 15 bases sitting between them. In germline, CDR1 is SGHRS, CDR2 YFSETQ. This clonotype was found many times. Its target is not known. The gene calls are TRBV5-1 and TRBJ1-1; tentative D call: TRBD1 (5 bases). Sequenced material: blood, either unsorted or a sorted T cell fraction (not recorded which). This sequence originates from a male donor with ankylosing spondylitis or in good health (not recorded which). As DNA, the CDR3 is TGCGCCAGCAGCTTGGATGGGGGGGGGACTTTGAACACTGAAGCTTTCTTT. Amino acids: CASSLDGGGTLNTEAFF. Supplemented by reference TRBV5-1 and TRBJ1-1, the full variable domain reads KAGVTQTPRYLIKTRGQQVTLSCSPISGHRSVSWYQQTPGQGLQFLFEYFSETQRNKGNFPGRFSGRQFSNSRSEMNVSTLELGDSALYLCASSLDGGGTLNTEAFFGQGTRLTVV.